Given below is one TCR beta chain in context. Its antigen is undetermined. Pooling covered second doses at about 4 or about 12 weeks. Libraries were prepared by immunoSEQ multiplex PCR; TCRdb keeps only in-frame clonotypes and omits some of them. This sample has fewer than 150,000 clones; 80% to 90% occur once, and the top ten carry over 8%. The sample belongs to a study of T cell responses to AZD1222 COVID-19 vaccine. Study-level points and caveats: Increased Spike-specific TCR breadth and depth were observed after two AZD1222 doses. In a largely white British group with more females than males, clonal diversity was possibly underestimated.

Germline trimming cut 4 bases from V and 8 bases from J; bases unmatched to any gene: 3. Germline CDR1 is LGHDT and CDR2 is YNNKEL (reference sequence). The CDR3 contains 12 residues. This specimen consisted of peripheral blood, obtained 28 days after the second AZD1222 dose. The chain joins TRBV3-1 (or the pseudogene TRBV3-2) to TRBJ2-3, with 7 nucleotides matching TRBD1. This TCR was sampled from an adult who received the AZD1222 COVID-19 vaccine. The CDR3 DNA follows: TGTGCCAGCAGCCCTGACAGGGCTACGCAGTATTTT. Translation gives CASSPDRATQYF.